A single T cell receptor (beta chain) is shown here with its context. Its antigen is not identified. The data originate from a study of cytomegalovirus exposure and HLA in healthy donors. Across the study: As released early, the data held 80 million to 90 million unique TCRs from HLA-typed donors. Study-wide results and limits: High specificity and sensitivity for cytomegalovirus status were reported for the classifier.

CDR3 length: 14 residues. Germline V gene lookup returns CDR1 SQVTM and CDR2 ANQGSEA. The J segment lost 8 bases and the V segment lost 7 bases, leaving 9 bases of the junction unmatched. PCR employed 60 Vbeta and 13 Jbeta primers. Clones were sequenced by immunoSEQ multiplex PCR, and TCRdb holds only the in-frame ones, with some missing. Counted here are 79,000 or so clones, almost 80% occurring once; the ten biggest clones make up around a fifth. The clonotype comes from a woman aged 40 to 50 in good health and CMV-seropositive. The sample taken for sequencing was PBMCs. The chain links TRBV29-1 to TRBJ2-3; 13 positions match TRBD2. The CDR3 sequence is CSATTSGGRGTQYF. The CDR3 nucleotides read TGCAGCGCTACGACTAGCGGGGGGCGTGGTACGCAGTATTTT.